This TCR beta chain appears in the sequencing data of a study of a mutant IDH1 vaccine in newly diagnosed glioma. V was pared by 6 bases and J by 4 bases, with 2 bases of the junction left unmatched. The CDR3 spans 12 residues. Looked up from germline, CDR1 is MGHDK and CDR2 is SYGVNS. Comments on this clone: The antigen is undetermined.

Time point indicated: week 5, during vaccination. Each dose of the vaccine consisted of 300 ug of mutant IDH1 20-mer peptide, with topical imiquimod. Clones were sequenced by immunoSEQ multiplex PCR, and TCRdb holds only the in-frame ones, with some missing. The repertoire consists of over 45,000 clones, with roughly four fifths occurring once and the leading ten covering about 7.7%. J is TRBJ1-1 and V is TRBV25-1, with 7 positions matching TRBD1. The receptor was derived from a woman in her fifties or sixties with glioma. The sequencing used PBMCs, collected from a glioma patient whose treatment included an IDH1 peptide vaccine. For the CDR3, the DNA is TGTGCCAGCAGGTCAGGGGGCACTGAAGCTTTCTTT. It encodes CASRSGGTEAFF.